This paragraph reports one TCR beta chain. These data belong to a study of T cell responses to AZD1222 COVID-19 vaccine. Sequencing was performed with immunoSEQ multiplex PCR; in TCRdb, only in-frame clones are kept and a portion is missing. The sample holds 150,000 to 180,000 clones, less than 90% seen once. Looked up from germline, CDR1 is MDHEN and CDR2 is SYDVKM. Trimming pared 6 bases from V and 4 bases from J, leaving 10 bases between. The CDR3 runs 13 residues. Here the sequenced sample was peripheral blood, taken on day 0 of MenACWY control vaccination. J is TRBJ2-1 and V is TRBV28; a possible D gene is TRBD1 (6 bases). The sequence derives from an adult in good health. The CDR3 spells CASSSGAYNEQFF. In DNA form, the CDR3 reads TGTGCCAGCAGCTCAGGGGCGTACAATGAGCAGTTCTTC.